This paragraph reports one T cell receptor (beta chain). The germline CDR1 and CDR2 sequences are SGHRS and YFSETQ. With 0 bases clipped from V and 7 bases from J, the junction kept 9 bases outside the gene matches. CDR3 length: 17 amino acids. The data are from a study of blood T cell repertoires in COVID-19. Study-level background: Samples representing acute and convalescent COVID-19 were sourced from the United States, Italy and Spain.

Method: immunoSEQ multiplex PCR; TCRdb's copy keeps in-frame clones and lacks some. The sample records 50,000 to 85,000 clones, 70% to 85% being singletons. This sequence originates from a man between 60 and 75 years old with acute or convalescent COVID-19. The sample taken for sequencing was peripheral blood. This chain joins TRBV5-1 and TRBJ2-1; 11 positions agree with TRBD2. The CDR3 reads CASSLDGSGGVLNEQFF. In nucleotides, the CDR3 is TGCGCCAGCAGCTTGGACGGTAGCGGGGGGGTCTTGAATGAGCAGTTCTTC.